Included here is one T cell receptor beta chain sequence, with context. Antigen specificity is unknown. The data were obtained in a study of vaccination effects on CD4 cells after COVID-19. This table comes from immunoSEQ multiplex PCR, and its TCRdb copy is limited to in-frame clones, with some not included. The table includes 30,000 to 35,000 clones, roughly 73% detected once. The germline V gene has CDR1 SGHDN and CDR2 FVKESK. The CDR3 length is 16 residues. Germline trimming cut 4 bases from V and 5 bases from J; bases unmatched to any gene: 8. Study-level points and caveats: The study found that only 1 of 255 vaccine-induced clones from healthy vaccinees cross-reacted with common cold coronaviruses.

Prior to sequencing, the ViraFEST assay stimulated PBMC with viral peptide pools, which expanded the antigen-specific CD4+ T cells. Having been cultured for 10 days, the cells underwent CD4+ T cell isolation. None of these healthy vaccinees had been infected with SARS-CoV-2 before vaccination. Every well housed roughly 2.1 million PBMC, which grew in culture alongside around 10 IU/ml IL-2 and 10 ug/ml peptides. Half-medium replacement with IL-2 medium occurred on days 3 and 7. The sequencing here drew on CD4+ T cells from PBMCs cultured with HCoV-OC43 spike peptides, taken before COVID-19 vaccination. Subset specified: HCoV-OC43 spike overlapping peptide pool stimulation. This TCR came from a human donor who received a COVID-19 vaccine. The chain couples TRBV14 to TRBJ2-2; 9 bases map to TRBD1. Written as DNA, the CDR3 is TGTGCCAGCAGCCCCTGGACAGGGGCTTGGACCGGGGAGCTGTTTTTT. Translated, it gives CASSPWTGAWTGELFF.